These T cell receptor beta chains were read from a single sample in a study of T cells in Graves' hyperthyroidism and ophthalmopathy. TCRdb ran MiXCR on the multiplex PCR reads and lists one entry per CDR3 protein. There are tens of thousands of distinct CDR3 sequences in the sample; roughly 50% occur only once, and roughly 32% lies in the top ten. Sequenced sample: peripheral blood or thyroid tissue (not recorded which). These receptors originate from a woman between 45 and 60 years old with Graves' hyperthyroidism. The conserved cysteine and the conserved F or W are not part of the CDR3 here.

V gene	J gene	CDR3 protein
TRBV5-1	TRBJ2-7	ASREPGQGAYEQY
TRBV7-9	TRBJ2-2	ASSIGQARELF
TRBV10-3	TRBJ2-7	AISAQGGRGYEQY
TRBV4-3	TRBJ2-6	ASSQGRGSNVLT
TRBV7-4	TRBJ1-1	ASSSGTGGKGTEAF
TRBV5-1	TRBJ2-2	ASSLVLAGANTGELF
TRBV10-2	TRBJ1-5	ASRRDRGYHEH
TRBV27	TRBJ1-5	ASSLPDRVSNQPQH
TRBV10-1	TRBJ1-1	ASSGAQMDTEAF
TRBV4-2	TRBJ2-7	ASSPGQGVYDEQY
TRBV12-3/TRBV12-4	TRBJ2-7	ASSPGTVSYEQY
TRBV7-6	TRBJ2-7	ASSAGTAVYEQY
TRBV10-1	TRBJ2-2	ASSESSRLAGENTGELF
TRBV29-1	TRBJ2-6	SVEFFGRGGANVLT
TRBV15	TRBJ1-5	ATRRGGAGVQPQH
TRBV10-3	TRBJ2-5	ATTPGTTQETQY
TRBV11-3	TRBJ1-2	ASSLDGDSANYGYT
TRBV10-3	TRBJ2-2	AITPGSNEQYFGPGGELF
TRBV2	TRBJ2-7	ASSQGYEQY
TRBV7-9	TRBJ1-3	ASSVYRLTSGNTIY
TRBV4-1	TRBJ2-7	ASSQDLRPYEQY
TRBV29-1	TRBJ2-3	SVVEVGDTQY
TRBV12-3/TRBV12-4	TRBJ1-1	ASSPDRVVTEAF
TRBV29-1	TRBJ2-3	SGYARASTDTQY
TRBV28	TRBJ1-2	ASSLDTSNYGYT
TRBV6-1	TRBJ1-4	ASNPTGMGKLF
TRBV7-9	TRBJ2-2	ASTHGRLAGAAGELF
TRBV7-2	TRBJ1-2	ASSPTAANYGYT
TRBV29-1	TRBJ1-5	SVADRENQPQH
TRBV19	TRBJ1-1	ASSMTANTEAF
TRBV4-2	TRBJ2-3	ASSQACTDTQY
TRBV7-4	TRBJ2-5	ASSPGRLETQY
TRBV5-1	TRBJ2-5	ASSFPPGQVGETQY
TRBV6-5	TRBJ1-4	ASSYGAEKLF
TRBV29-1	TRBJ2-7	SVGVLGYEQY
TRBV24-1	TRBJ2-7	ATSDASQGGFVYEQY